The 30 T cell receptor beta chains below come from one sample, sequenced in a study of T cell responses to AZD1222 COVID-19 vaccine. TCRdb's table, derived via immunoSEQ multiplex PCR, lists solely in-frame clones and lacks some. The top ten hold 3% to 3.5% of the sample, which has some 200,000 clones, approximately 91% seen once. The material sequenced was peripheral blood, taken 28 days after the second AZD1222 dose. These receptors originate from an adult who received the AZD1222 COVID-19 vaccine.

The rearrangement uses TRBV7-9 and TRBJ1-4, with TRBD1 matching over 8 bases. V shed 5 bases and J 8 bases; nucleotides not matched to a gene: 10. CDR3 length equals 15 residues. The germline V gene has CDR1 SEHNR and CDR2 FQNEAQ (reference sequence). The CDR3 is CASSPDRGGGEKLFF. CDR3 sequence (DNA): TGTGCCAGCAGCCCCGACAGGGGCGGAGGGGAAAAACTGTTTTTT.

As regards this clone: One junction end disagrees with the germline gene, perhaps due to a read error. The CDR3 sequence is CATSRSGRETQYF. The CDR3, as DNA: TGTGCCACCAGTAGAAGCGGGAGGGAGACCCAGTACTTC. V is TRBV12-3 or TRBV12-4 and J is TRBJ2-5, with 9 bases identical to TRBD2. The CDR3 covers 13 residues.

The chain has TRBV10-3 and TRBJ2-6; TRBD1 is a possible D gene (6 bases). Germline CDR1 and CDR2: ENHRY and SYGVKD. Trimming took 5 bases from V and 0 from J, leaving 14 bases between them. The CDR3 totals 17 residues. CDR3 nucleotides: TGTGCCATCAGTAGAGGGACAACCCGCTCTGGGGCCAACGTCCTGACTTTC. It yields the protein CAISRGTTRSGANVLTF.

This clone was detected a few times. The chain combines TRBV7-9 with TRBJ2-7; 10 nucleotides agree with TRBD1. This CDR3 is 15 amino acids long. Looked up from germline, CDR1 is SEHNR and CDR2 is FQNEAQ (reference sequence). V gave up 5 bases and J gave up 6 bases; unmatched junction bases: 10. CDR3 sequence: CASSLVRTGGVEQYF. In DNA form, the CDR3 reads TGTGCCAGCAGCCTTGTGAGGACAGGGGGTGTCGAGCAGTACTTC.

The chain couples TRBV5-4 to TRBJ1-2, with 9 bases identical to TRBD1. V was clipped by 2 bases and J by 6 bases; unmatched bases: 2. This CDR3 has 13 amino acids. CDR1 is SGHNT and CDR2 is YYREEE in the germline V gene (reference sequence). CDR3 in amino acids: CASSLTGGNGYTF. The CDR3 DNA sequence: TGTGCCAGCAGCTTAACAGGGGGCAATGGCTACACCTTC.

The chain has TRBV11-2 and TRBJ2-7, with 16 bases lining up with TRBD2. This CDR3 is built from 17 residues. J was trimmed by 2 bases and V by 3 bases; bases with no gene match: 4. Germline values: CDR1 SGHAT, CDR2 FQNNGV. CDR3 nucleotide sequence: TGTGCCAGCAGCTTCGGGACTAGCGGGAGGGGAACCTACGAGCAGTACTTC. Amino acids: CASSFGTSGRGTYEQYF.

The sample holds one count of this clone. This sequence joins TRBV28 and TRBJ2-1, with 10 bases aligning to TRBD1. Unmatched junction bases numbered 7, after V lost 6 bases and J lost 2 bases. The CDR3 runs to 16 residues. Germline-derived CDR1 and CDR2 are MDHEN and SYDVKM. CDR3: CASSPTGTGAYNEQFF. The CDR3 DNA reads as TGTGCCAGCAGCCCTACCGGGACAGGGGCCTACAATGAGCAGTTCTTC.

The CDR3 coding sequence is TGTGCCAGCACCCCCACAGAAAACACCATATATTTT. Protein: CASTPTENTIYF. The chain uses TRBV12-3 or TRBV12-4 and TRBJ1-3; no definite D call. V lost 7 bases to trimming and J lost 6 bases, with 10 bases between them. The CDR3 has 12 amino acids.

This clone occurred a few times. V is TRBV9 and J is TRBJ1-1; D not certain. Germline V gene data show CDR1 as SGDLS and CDR2 as YYNGEE. With 0 bases removed from V and 0 bases from J, the gap between germline ends came to 12 bases. The CDR3 consists of 16 residues. This chain's CDR3 is CASSVAAGWLNTEAFF. CDR3 bases: TGTGCCAGCAGCGTAGCGGCGGGGTGGCTGAACACTGAAGCTTTCTTT.

V and J are TRBV28 and TRBJ2-7; D is uncertain. The CDR3 loop spans 13 amino acids. The V and J ends lost 8 bases and 2 bases respectively, with 13 bases between them. Germline V gene sequence: CDR1 MDHEN, CDR2 SYDVKM. CDR3 loop: CASSTTKPYEQYF. Written as DNA, the CDR3 is TGTGCCAGCTCCACTACCAAACCCTACGAGCAGTACTTC.

The chain is built from TRBV27 and TRBJ2-1; D is perhaps TRBD2 (6 bases). The CDR3 has 13 residues. Germline-derived CDR1 and CDR2 are MNHEY and SMNVEV (reference sequence). Trimming pared 3 bases from V and 10 bases from J, leaving 13 bases between. CDR3 bases: TGTGCCAGCAGTTTCTCCGGACTACCAGAGCAGTTCTTC. Translating it yields CASSFSGLPEQFF.

This clone has just one count. This chain connects TRBV11-1 to TRBJ2-5; D remains unclear. Trimming stripped 6 bases from V and 8 bases from J, with 4 bases between. Germline values: CDR1 SGHAT, CDR2 FQDESV (reference sequence). The CDR3 contains 9 residues. As DNA, the CDR3 is TGTGCCAGCAGAGGTACCCAGTACTTC. Translation gives CASRGTQYF.

The chain links TRBV7-2 to TRBJ2-5, with D perhaps TRBD1 (5 bases). The V and J ends lost 2 bases and 1 base respectively, with 14 bases between them. CDR3 length equals 16 residues. The germline CDR1 and CDR2 sequences are SGHTA and FQGNSA. CDR3 in amino acids: CASSLPKTASQETQYF. The CDR3 DNA sequence: TGTGCCAGCAGCTTACCGAAGACAGCCAGCCAAGAGACCCAGTACTTC.

The chain carries TRBV25-1 and TRBJ1-5, with D possibly matching TRBD1 (5 bases). Looked up from germline, CDR1 is MGHDK and CDR2 is SYGVNS. The germline V and J ends were trimmed by 6 bases and 4 bases, with 13 bases remaining between them. There are 14 residues in the CDR3. The CDR3 sequence: CASRGVRWNQPQHF. DNA of the CDR3: TGTGCCAGCAGGGGGGTGAGATGGAATCAGCCCCAGCATTTT.

The chain couples TRBV4-3 to TRBJ2-1; 7 nucleotides agree with TRBD2. After removal of 5 bases from V and 5 bases from J, the junction contained 9 bases not matched to a gene. The CDR3 has 15 amino acids. Germline V gene sequence: CDR1 LGHNA, CDR2 YSLEER. This chain's CDR3 is CASSESTSANNEQFF. The CDR3 DNA is TGCGCCAGCAGCGAGTCAACTAGCGCCAACAATGAGCAGTTCTTC.

V is TRBV7-2 and J is TRBJ1-2; D is perhaps TRBD1 (6 bases). Germline CDR1 reads SGHTA; CDR2 reads FQGNSA. Trimming pared 1 base from V and 2 bases from J, leaving 8 bases between. The CDR3 is 14 residues long. CDR3 in DNA: TGTGCCAGCAGCTTAGGGGACAACAACTATGGCTACACCTTC. It specifies CASSLGDNNYGYTF.

The V call is TRBV28, the J call TRBJ2-2; 9 nucleotides align to TRBD1. After removal of 6 bases from V and 4 bases from J, the junction contained 6 bases not matched to a gene. The CDR3 sequence is 15 residues long. In germline, CDR1 is MDHEN, CDR2 SYDVKM. DNA for the CDR3: TGTGCCAGCAGGAGGGGACAGGGCACCACCGGGGAGCTGTTTTTT. Amino acids: CASRRGQGTTGELFF.

This clone was recorded once. The rearrangement joins TRBV2 to TRBJ1-3; D is possibly TRBD1 (6 bases). The CDR3 totals 15 residues. The ends were cut back, 4 bases at V and 3 bases at J, with 13 bases in the middle. Germline V CDR1 and CDR2: SNHLY, FYNNEI. CDR3 sequence (DNA): TGTGCCAGCAGTGGTACGGGGGCGCGTGGAAACACCATATATTTT. Translation gives CASSGTGARGNTIYF.

V and J are TRBV7-6 and TRBJ2-7; D may be TRBD1 or TRBD2 (5 bases each). Germline-derived CDR1 and CDR2 are SGHVS and FNYEAQ. This CDR3 comprises 15 residues. Deletions cut 5 bases from V and 0 bases from J, with 14 bases between. The CDR3 DNA sequence: TGTGCCAGCAGCCAGGGACCCCCTCCCTCCTACGAGCAGTACTTC. Protein sequence: CASSQGPPPSYEQYF.

For this clone: Other DNA sequences in the same sample also yield this CDR3. This chain joins TRBV3-1 (or the pseudogene TRBV3-2) and TRBJ1-1, with 7 nucleotides matching TRBD1. Germline CDR1 is LGHDT and CDR2 is YNNKEL (reference sequence). The CDR3 runs 14 residues. V lost 1 base, J lost 1 base, and 0 bases stayed unmatched. CDR3 protein: CASSQGQGNTEAFF. The CDR3 DNA follows: TGTGCCAGCAGCCAAGGACAGGGGAACACTGAAGCTTTCTTT.

This clone was counted once. This chain joins TRBV5-1 and TRBJ1-2; TRBD1 matches at 12 bases. This CDR3 region has 17 residues. V lost 4 bases and J lost 4; bases outside the gene matches: 11. Germline CDR1 is SGHRS and CDR2 is YFSETQ. The CDR3 DNA sequence: TGCGCCAGCAGCAGTCCCGGGACAGGGGGCGCGGGCTATGGCTACACCTTC. As protein: CASSSPGTGGAGYGYTF.

The chain employs TRBV28 and TRBJ2-1; no reliable D call. The V end lost 3 bases, the J end lost 1 base, and 16 bases lay between the germline ends. Germline CDR1 is MDHEN and CDR2 is SYDVKM. The CDR3 extends over 17 amino acids. The chain's CDR3 is CASSFTYGLRSYNEQFF. The CDR3 region has the DNA TGTGCCAGCAGTTTCACCTACGGGCTGCGTTCCTACAATGAGCAGTTCTTC.

V gene TRBV12-5 combines with J gene TRBJ2-1, with 10 bases matching TRBD2. The germline V gene encodes CDR1 LGHNT and CDR2 FRNRAP. This CDR3 spans 19 amino acids. V lost 2 bases to trimming and J lost 3 bases; unmatched junction nucleotides: 13. The CDR3 nucleotides are TGTGCTAGTGGTTTGCCCTTCCCTTGGACTAGCGGTTTCTACAATGAGCAGTTCTTC. This codes for CASGLPFPWTSGFYNEQFF.

This sequence joins TRBV7-2 and TRBJ2-5; the D gene is possibly TRBD1 (5 bases). The germline CDR1 and CDR2 sequences are SGHTA and FQGNSA. The CDR3 is 14 residues long. V lost 1 base and J lost 4, with 10 bases in between. CDR3 sequence reads: CASSLGSGSETQYF. In nucleotides, the CDR3 is TGTGCCAGCAGCTTAGGGTCAGGGTCAGAGACCCAGTACTTC.

Only one count was recorded for this clone. The genes are TRBV3-1 (or the pseudogene TRBV3-2) and TRBJ1-2, with 10 bases fitting TRBD1. Germline CDR1 LGHDT, CDR2 YNNKEL (reference sequence). This CDR3 contains 14 residues. Trimming removed 3 bases from V and 2 bases from J; junction bases left unmatched: 0. The DNA for the CDR3 is TGTGCCAGCAGCCAGGGACAGGGGAACTATGGCTACACCTTC. Residues: CASSQGQGNYGYTF.

V is TRBV18 and J is TRBJ2-7; 12 bases map to TRBD1. The germline V gene encodes CDR1 KGHSH and CDR2 LQKENI. CDR3 size: 15 residues. V dropped 6 bases and J dropped 7; count of bases not matched to a gene: 10. The CDR3 nucleotides read TGTGCCAGCTCGGGCCAGGGACAGGGGGCGCGTGAGCAGTACTTC. This gives the protein CASSGQGQGAREQYF.

J is TRBJ2-5 and V is TRBV27; 9 bases are a match to TRBD2. There are 17 residues in the CDR3. The V gene's germline CDR1 is MNHEY and CDR2 SMNVEV (reference sequence). V was clipped by 7 bases and J by 2 bases; unmatched bases: 14. The CDR3 sequence is CASNPMGGGRGQETQYF. CDR3 coding DNA: TGTGCCAGCAACCCCATGGGGGGCGGGAGGGGGCAAGAGACCCAGTACTTC.

V usage is TRBV3-1 (or the pseudogene TRBV3-2) and J usage is TRBJ1-4; 7 bases are a match to TRBD1. The length of the CDR3 is 15 residues. Per germline, CDR1 LGHDT and CDR2 YNNKEL (reference sequence). Unmatched junction bases numbered 3, after V lost 2 bases and J lost 3 bases. The CDR3 here is CASSQTGAANEKLFF. CDR3 DNA sequence: TGTGCCAGCAGCCAAACAGGGGCGGCTAATGAAAAACTGTTTTTT.

This clone showed up just once. This rearrangement joins TRBV20-1 to TRBJ1-1, with no clear D. Germline V gene lookup returns CDR1 DFQATT and CDR2 SNEGSKA (reference sequence). V shed 3 bases and J shed 4 bases, with 3 bases lying between them. The length of the CDR3 is 10 residues. In DNA, the CDR3 is TGCAGTGCTAGGTTCACTGAAGCTTTCTTT. Protein product: CSARFTEAFF.

This rearrangement joins TRBV7-9 to TRBJ1-2, with no clear D. Germline V lookup: CDR1 SEHNR, CDR2 FQNEAQ (reference sequence). The CDR3 contains 12 residues. V was pared by 5 bases and J by 4 bases, with 8 bases between. The CDR3 DNA reads as TGTGCCAGCAGCCCGAGTAGCTATGGCTACACCTTC. Translation gives CASSPSSYGYTF. Full variable domain (rest looked up from reference TRBV7-9 and TRBJ1-2): DTGVSQNPRHKITKRGQNVTFRCDPISEHNRLYWYRQTLGQGPEFLTYFQNEAQLEKSRLLSDRFSAERPKGSFSTLEIQRTEQGDSAMYLCASSPSSYGYTFGSGTRLTVV.